The next 10 T cell receptor beta chains were all read from a single sample in a study of tumor-infiltrating lymphocytes in primary liver carcinoma. From around 18-30 mg of unsorted bulk tissue, DNA and RNA were co-extracted together. Priming with a constant-region primer yielded TCR beta cDNA from approximately 500 ng total RNA. Three nested multiplex PCR rounds, a slightly modified ARM-PCR, produced the libraries for TCR beta. Running roughly 10 cycles apiece, the first two PCR rounds relied on TRBV1-TRBV30 forward primers together with a C-beta reverse primer. TCRdb re-called the multiplex PCR reads with MiXCR, one entry per CDR3 protein. The profile shows more than 45,000 distinct CDR3 sequences, over 65% of them singletons. The sequencing sample was made of liver tumor tissue from sampling region 3. This sample's subset: tumor region T3, left-lateral pole. Receptors were obtained from a man between 40 and 49 years old with primary liver carcinoma and hepatitis B virus infection.

This clonotype is medium-sized. The chain recombines TRBV6-5 with TRBJ1-3; 8 bases fit TRBD1. Germline CDR1 is MNHEY and CDR2 is SVGAGI. After removal of 6 bases from V and 8 bases from J, the junction contained 9 bases not matched to a gene. This CDR3 has 14 residues. The CDR3 nucleotides read TGTGCCAGCAGGATGACAGGGGACTCATACACCATATATTTT. Encoded protein: CASRMTGDSYTIYF.

Of note for this clonotype: Sequence at one end of the junction differs from germline and may be a read error. The rearrangement links TRBV7-8 to TRBJ2-7; D may be TRBD2 (7 bases). Per germline, CDR1 SGHVS and CDR2 FQNEAQ. The CDR3 runs to 14 residues. The CDR3: CAGSFNREGHEQYF. The CDR3 coding sequence is TGCGCCGGCAGCTTTAACAGGGAGGGCCACGAGCAGTACTTC.

The chain uses TRBV4-1 and TRBJ1-4, with 7 bases aligning to TRBD1. The CDR3 sequence is 15 residues long. The V segment lost 4 bases and the J segment 8 bases; nucleotides outside the gene matches: 10. Germline-derived CDR1 and CDR2 are MGHRA and YSYEKL. CDR3 DNA sequence: TGCGCCAGCAGCCCCCATGGCCGGGACAGAGAAAAACTGTTTTTT. Translating gives CASSPHGRDREKLFF.

A remark on this clonotype: At one end, the junction sequence differs from germline, possibly due to a read error. The chain employs TRBV6-6 and TRBJ2-7, with TRBD2 matching 16 bases. CDR1 and CDR2 (germline): MNHNY, SVGAGI (reference sequence). This CDR3 comprises 18 residues. The CDR3 nucleotides are TGTGTCAGCAGTTACTCGCAGGGACTAGCGGGAGGGCTCTACGAGCAATACTTC. Encoded protein: CVSSYSQGLAGGLYEQYF.

This clonotype was counted a few times. A much bigger clone sits one base away, suggesting this may be a read error. The CDR3 end shows no conserved phenylalanine or tryptophan, and so a read error is likely. DNA for the CDR3: TGTGCCAGCAGCGGAAGGACTAGCGGGATGAATGAGCAGTTCCTC. This gives the protein CASSGRTSGMNEQFL. The V call is TRBV7-8, the J call TRBJ2-1, with 12 bases matching TRBD2. The CDR3 runs to 15 residues. From germline, CDR1 is SGHVS and CDR2 FQNEAQ. Unmatched junction bases numbered 6, after V lost 5 bases and J lost 7 bases.

On this clonotype itself: This may come from a read error, since a much larger clone is one base off. CDR3: CACSLYPEGPTQETQYF. The CDR3, as DNA: TGTGCCTGCAGTTTATACCCAGAGGGACCGACCCAAGAGACCCAGTACTTC. This rearrangement joins TRBV28 to TRBJ2-5; D tentatively reads TRBD1 or TRBD2 (5 bases each). In germline, CDR1 is MDHEN, CDR2 SYDVKM. This CDR3 spans 17 amino acids.

As regards this clonotype: With a much larger clone just one base away, this may be a read error. This chain links TRBV7-9 with TRBJ2-1; TRBD1 matches at 8 bases. The V segment lost 2 bases and the J segment 8 bases; nucleotides outside the gene matches: 11. The CDR3 runs to 16 residues. The germline gives CDR1 SEHNR, CDR2 FQNEAQ (reference sequence). Here the CDR3 DNA reads TGTGCCAGCAGCTTACTCTCCCGGACAGGGTTTTATGAGCAGTTCTTC. This translates into CASSLLSRTGFYEQFF.

Notes on this clonotype: Because the CDR3 is missing its conserved closing phenylalanine or tryptophan, this is likely a read error. The V gene is TRBV12-3 or TRBV12-4, the J gene TRBJ2-7; possibly TRBD2 for D (5 bases). V dropped 8 bases and J dropped 7 bases, with 18 bases sitting between them. The CDR3 spans 13 residues. CDR3 region: CASARREYYEQYL. The DNA for the CDR3 is TGTGCCAGCGCCCGACGGGAATACTATGAGCAGTACCTC.

This chain links TRBV5-6 with TRBJ1-3; D remains ambiguous. Per the germline V gene, CDR1 is SGHDT and CDR2 is YYEEEE. V was shortened by 5 bases and J by 3 bases, with 15 bases between the two germline ends. The CDR3 has 15 amino acids. The CDR3 is CASSSGLSGGNTIYF. CDR3 nucleotides: TGTGCCAGCAGTTCCGGACTCTCGGGTGGAAACACCATATATTTT.

This chain links TRBV29-1 with TRBJ2-2; D may be TRBD1 or TRBD2 (5 bases each). V gave up 3 bases and J gave up 0 bases, with 14 bases separating them. The CDR3 spans 16 residues. Germline CDR1 and CDR2: SQVTM and ANQGSEA. The CDR3: CSVEICGGANTGELFF. CDR3 nucleotides: TGCAGCGTTGAGATTTGTGGGGGAGCGAACACCGGGGAGCTGTTTTTT.